A single sample gave rise to the 5 T cell receptor beta chains below, sequenced in a study of blood T cell repertoires in COVID-19. The method was immunoSEQ multiplex PCR; TCRdb's version includes in-frame clones alone and lacks a portion of them. The top ten hold roughly 3% of the sample, which has some 260,000 clones, approximately 90% seen once. The sample consisted of peripheral blood. These receptors were obtained from a man aged 18-30 years with active or convalescent COVID-19.

V is TRBV3-1 (or the pseudogene TRBV3-2) and J is TRBJ2-3, with 11 nucleotides matching TRBD2. The length of the CDR3 is 20 residues. J was trimmed by 0 bases and V by 4 bases; bases with no gene match: 15. The germline gives CDR1 LGHDT, CDR2 YNNKEL (reference sequence). CDR3 region: CASSPQWQVAGGLSTDTQYF. As DNA, the CDR3 is TGTGCCAGCAGCCCTCAATGGCAAGTAGCGGGGGGGCTAAGCACAGATACGCAGTATTTT.

The chain joins TRBV12-3 or TRBV12-4 to TRBJ2-5, with TRBD1 matching over 7 bases. J gave up 2 bases and V 8 bases, and 5 bases lay outside the gene matches. The CDR3 totals 13 residues. The CDR3 DNA follows: TGTGCCAGCGCTGACAGGGCACAAGAGACCCAGTACTTC. Its protein product is CASADRAQETQYF.

The chain combines TRBV5-1 with TRBJ2-7; 8 positions agree with TRBD1. This CDR3 has 14 amino acids. Per germline, CDR1 SGHRS and CDR2 YFSETQ. V dropped 0 bases and J dropped 12; count of bases not matched to a gene: 11. The CDR3 loop is CASSLGAGGGLMYF. In nucleotides, the CDR3 is TGCGCCAGCAGCTTGGGGGCAGGGGGCGGTCTGATGTACTTC.

This chain uses TRBV7-9 with TRBJ1-5; D is possibly TRBD1 (6 bases). The CDR3 length is 14 residues. V gave up 2 bases and J gave up 5 bases, with 10 bases separating them. Looked up from germline, CDR1 is SEHNR and CDR2 is FQNEAQ (reference sequence). The CDR3 DNA is TGTGCCAGCAGCTTAATGGCAGGGGATCAGCCCCAGCATTTT. Translated, it gives CASSLMAGDQPQHF. Supplemented by reference TRBV7-9 and TRBJ1-5, the full variable domain reads DTGVSQNPRHKITKRGQNVTFRCDPISEHNRLYWYRQTLGQGPEFLTYFQNEAQLEKSRLLSDRFSAERPKGSFSTLEIQRTEQGDSAMYLCASSLMAGDQPQHFGDGTRLSIL.

This sequence joins TRBV7-2 and TRBJ1-2, with D tentatively TRBD1 (6 bases). The germline V gene encodes CDR1 SGHTA and CDR2 FQGNSA. The CDR3 runs 16 residues. V dropped 0 bases and J dropped 4 bases, with 15 bases sitting between them. CDR3 protein: CASSLASAGEGYGYTF. The CDR3 bases are TGTGCCAGCAGCTTAGCGAGCGCAGGGGAGGGCTATGGCTACACCTTC.